This T cell receptor beta chain was recovered during a study of cytomegalovirus exposure and HLA in healthy donors. The primer mix had 60 Vbeta and 13 Jbeta primers. Method: immunoSEQ multiplex PCR; TCRdb's copy keeps in-frame clones and lacks some. The profile shows some 90,000 clones, 70% to 80% of them singletons. With V trimmed by 0 bases and J by 9 bases, 3 bases remained unmatched. This CDR3 has 14 residues. Germline V lookup: CDR1 SGDLS, CDR2 YYNGEE. Input material: PBMCs. The receptor's source is a man aged 25 to 45 in good health and CMV-seronegative. The rearrangement links TRBV9 to TRBJ2-1, with TRBD1 matching over 10 bases. Here the CDR3 reads CASSVGDRGIEQFF. CDR3 nucleotides: TGTGCCAGCAGCGTAGGGGACAGGGGTATTGAGCAGTTCTTC.